This T cell receptor (beta chain) is drawn from a study of blood T cell repertoires in COVID-19. In the study overall: The cDNA or gDNA used as material had been derived from T cells, B-cell-depleted T cells, or PBMCs.

The CDR3 totals 14 residues. From germline, CDR1 is MNHEY and CDR2 SMNVEV (reference sequence). The J segment lost 5 bases and the V segment lost 5 bases, leaving 1 base of the junction unmatched. Study processing details: Estimation of nucleated cell counts relied on the amplification of reference gene primers. The method was immunoSEQ multiplex PCR; TCRdb's version includes in-frame clones alone and lacks a portion of them. That table is the source of V, J and clone size, and D and trimming were worked out from the DNA. The sample holds almost 200,000 clones; 86% are singletons and the top ten take 0.6% to 0.9%.

The sequencing input was peripheral blood. The receptor's source is a woman aged 70 to 79 with acute or convalescent COVID-19. The chain couples TRBV27 to TRBJ1-6, with 9 bases identical to TRBD1. CDR3 in amino acids: CASSRDRDNSPLHF. CDR3 in DNA: TGTGCCAGCAGTCGGGACAGGGATAATTCACCCCTCCACTTT.